This T cell receptor beta chain was recovered during a study of identical twins. Notes on the study in general: Conclusions were based on cross-sectional statistical analysis, without following the same donors.

From germline, CDR1 is SNHLY and CDR2 FYNNEI. V shed 1 base, J shed 5 bases, and the junction held 4 bases outside the gene matches. The CDR3 length is 15 residues. A universal primer site was created by template switching, with the cDNA bearing unique molecular identifiers. TCRdb processed the 5' RACE reads anew with MiXCR; each CDR3 protein has one entry. The table shows hundreds of thousands of distinct CDR3 sequences, with 7.1% occurring only once. A note on this clonotype: Its antigen is unidentified.

This sample also belongs to another study, concerning yellow fever vaccine responses in identical twins. Turning to that study: Twins' vaccine T cell responses were reported to seem partly convergent and partly personalized.

The origin of this receptor is a woman between 18 and 29 years old in good health. The chain couples TRBV2 to TRBJ2-1; TRBD2 agrees at 8 bases. The sequenced sample was PBMCs. CDR3 sequence: CASSEEGTRNNEQFF. For the CDR3, the DNA is TGTGCCAGCAGTGAAGAGGGGACTAGGAACAATGAGCAGTTCTTC.